Following are 14 T cell receptor beta chains from one sample sequenced in a study of blood T cell repertoires in COVID-19. Assay: immunoSEQ multiplex PCR; the TCRdb copy retains only in-frame clones and omits some. The sample has a few hundred thousand clones, 85% to 90% seen once. Material: PBMCs or T cells enriched from blood (not recorded which). The receptors here all came from a man aged 30-40 years who had recovered from COVID-19.

In this sample, this clone turned up once. The chain combines TRBV5-6 with TRBJ1-2; 9 nucleotides align to TRBD1. V shed 5 bases, J shed 4 bases, and the junction held 12 bases outside the gene matches. The germline CDR1 and CDR2 sequences are SGHDT and YYEEEE. The CDR3 has 16 amino acids. The CDR3 region is CASSPPRTGDLYGYTF. CDR3 nucleotide sequence: TGTGCCAGCAGTCCGCCCCGGACAGGGGACCTCTATGGCTACACCTTC.

This chain uses TRBV5-6 with TRBJ2-7, with 8 bases lining up with TRBD1. CDR1 SGHDT and CDR2 YYEEEE come from the germline V gene. With 3 bases clipped from V and 1 base from J, the junction kept 3 bases outside the gene matches. This CDR3 region has 14 residues. CDR3 coding DNA: TGTGCCAGCAGCTCCGGGACAGGTTCCTACGAGCAGTACTTC. Protein sequence: CASSSGTGSYEQYF. The full variable domain, in which reference TRBV5-6 and TRBJ2-7 provide the parts outside the CDR3, is DAGVTQSPTHLIKTRGQQVTLRCSPKSGHDTVSWYQQALGQGPQFIFQYYEEEERQRGNFPDRFSGHQFPNYSSELNVNALLLGDSALYLCASSSGTGSYEQYFGPGTRLTVT.

The genes are TRBV6-5 and TRBJ2-7, with TRBD1 identical over 7 bases. Germline V gene data show CDR1 as MNHEY and CDR2 as SVGAGI. V trimming: 0 bases; J trimming: 2 bases; junction bases outside the gene matches: 4. The CDR3 is 15 amino acids. In nucleotides, the CDR3 is TGTGCCAGCAGTTACTCTAGGGGGCCCCCCTACGAGCAGTACTTC. Its translation is CASSYSRGPPYEQYF.

This clone was seen only once. Here the CDR3 DNA reads TGCGCCAGCAGCCAAGGGCCCGGGACAGAAACAGATACGCAGTATTTT. Translated, it gives CASSQGPGTETDTQYF. The chain employs TRBV4-1 and TRBJ2-3, with 7 bases aligning to TRBD1. Per the germline V gene, CDR1 is MGHRA and CDR2 is YSYEKL. With 1 base clipped from V and 3 bases from J, the junction kept 7 bases outside the gene matches. This CDR3 is 16 amino acids long.

The rearrangement links TRBV5-5 to TRBJ1-2, with D possibly being TRBD1 (6 bases). Germline V gene lookup returns CDR1 SGHKS and CDR2 YYEKEE (reference sequence). CDR3 length: 14 residues. The ends were cut back, 4 bases at V and 3 bases at J, with 13 bases in the middle. CDR3 nucleotide sequence: TGTGCCAGCAGCCGGGACAAGGGAGACTATGGCTACACCTTC. This encodes CASSRDKGDYGYTF. Full variable domain (remainder filled in from reference TRBV5-5 and TRBJ1-2): DAGVTQSPTHLIKTRGQQVTLRCSPISGHKSVSWYQQVLGQGPQFIFQYYEKEERGRGNFPDRFSARQFPNYSSELNVNALLLGDSALYLCASSRDKGDYGYTFGSGTRLTVV.

This chain links TRBV7-2 with TRBJ2-7, with 7 bases lining up with TRBD1. Germline CDR1 is SGHTA and CDR2 is FQGNSA. CDR3 length: 15 amino acids. V lost 5 bases and J lost 2; bases outside the gene matches: 9. CDR3 in DNA: TGTGCCAGCAGCACGGACCGGGACAGAGCCTACGAGCAGTACTTC. Its translation: CASSTDRDRAYEQYF.

The chain links TRBV19 to TRBJ2-3; D call uncertain. This CDR3 region has 13 residues. Trimming pared 6 bases from V and 5 bases from J, leaving 12 bases between. The germline CDR1 and CDR2 sequences are LNHDA and SQIVND (reference sequence). This CDR3 reads CASSVERGDTQYF. CDR3 sequence (DNA): TGTGCCAGTAGCGTTGAGCGCGGAGATACGCAGTATTTT.

V is TRBV5-1 and J is TRBJ2-1; D remains ambiguous. Germline loops: CDR1 SGHRS, CDR2 YFSETQ. Trimming pared 0 bases from V and 2 bases from J, leaving 9 bases between. The length of the CDR3 is 15 residues. The CDR3 region has the DNA TGCGCCAGCAGCTTGGCCGAGTCGCCCTACAATGAGCAGTTCTTC. This encodes CASSLAESPYNEQFF.

V gene TRBV7-9 combines with J gene TRBJ1-1; 7 bases agree with TRBD1. With 2 bases clipped from V and 5 bases from J, the junction kept 5 bases outside the gene matches. Per germline, CDR1 SEHNR and CDR2 FQNEAQ (reference sequence). This CDR3 spans 14 amino acids. The CDR3 DNA sequence: TGTGCCAGCAGCTTAAGACAGGGTATAACTGAAGCTTTCTTT. Amino acids: CASSLRQGITEAFF.

The rearrangement joins TRBV2 to TRBJ2-7; 9 bases line up with TRBD2. The germline CDR1 and CDR2 sequences are SNHLY and FYNNEI. The V segment lost 2 bases and the J segment 7 bases; nucleotides outside the gene matches: 9. The CDR3 sequence is 15 residues long. The chain's CDR3 is CASSERTSALREQYF. The CDR3 coding sequence is TGTGCCAGCAGTGAAAGGACTAGCGCTTTGCGGGAGCAGTACTTC.

The chain employs TRBV3-1 (or the pseudogene TRBV3-2) and TRBJ2-2, with a possible D match to TRBD1 (7 bases). The CDR3 covers 16 residues. Per the germline V gene, CDR1 is LGHDT and CDR2 is YNNKEL (reference sequence). Trimming took off 2 bases at V and 6 bases at J, with 16 bases between the two ends. The CDR3 reads CASSQSGAGGSGELFF. For the CDR3, the DNA is TGTGCCAGCAGCCAATCAGGGGCAGGGGGGTCCGGGGAGCTGTTTTTT.

The chain combines TRBV11-2 with TRBJ2-2; the D gene is possibly TRBD1 (7 bases). The CDR3 runs 15 residues. V lost 5 bases to trimming and J lost 7 bases, with 17 bases between them. From germline, CDR1 is SGHAT and CDR2 FQNNGV. CDR3 DNA sequence: TGTGCCAGCAGCCCCTGGAGGGGGCAAAGCGGGGAGCTGTTTTTT. Protein sequence: CASSPWRGQSGELFF.

J is TRBJ2-7 and V is TRBV4-3; no clear D gene. Germline V gene lookup returns CDR1 LGHNA and CDR2 YSLEER. The CDR3 has 15 residues. V shed 0 bases and J shed 0 bases, with 9 bases lying between them. The CDR3: CASSQDIGLSYEQYF. The CDR3 nucleotides read TGCGCCAGCAGCCAAGATATTGGGCTCTCCTACGAGCAGTACTTC.

V usage is TRBV6-2 or TRBV6-3 and J usage is TRBJ2-7; no reliable D call. Trimming cost V 6 bases and J 2 bases, with 5 bases left between them. The CDR3 is 11 residues long. Germline V gene data show CDR1 as MNHEY and CDR2 as SVGEGT. As DNA, the CDR3 is TGTGCCAGCAGCTTCACCTACGAGCAGTACTTC. It is translated as CASSFTYEQYF.